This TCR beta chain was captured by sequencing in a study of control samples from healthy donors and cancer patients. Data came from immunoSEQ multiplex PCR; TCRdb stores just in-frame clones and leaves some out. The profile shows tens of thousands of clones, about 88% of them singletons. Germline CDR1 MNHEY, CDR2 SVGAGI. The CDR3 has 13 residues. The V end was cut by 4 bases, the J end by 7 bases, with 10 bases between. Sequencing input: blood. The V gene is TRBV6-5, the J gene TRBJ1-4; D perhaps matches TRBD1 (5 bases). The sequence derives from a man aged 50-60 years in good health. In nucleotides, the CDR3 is TGTGCCAGCAGTTTGGGACTGGCTGAAAAACTGTTTTTT. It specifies CASSLGLAEKLFF.